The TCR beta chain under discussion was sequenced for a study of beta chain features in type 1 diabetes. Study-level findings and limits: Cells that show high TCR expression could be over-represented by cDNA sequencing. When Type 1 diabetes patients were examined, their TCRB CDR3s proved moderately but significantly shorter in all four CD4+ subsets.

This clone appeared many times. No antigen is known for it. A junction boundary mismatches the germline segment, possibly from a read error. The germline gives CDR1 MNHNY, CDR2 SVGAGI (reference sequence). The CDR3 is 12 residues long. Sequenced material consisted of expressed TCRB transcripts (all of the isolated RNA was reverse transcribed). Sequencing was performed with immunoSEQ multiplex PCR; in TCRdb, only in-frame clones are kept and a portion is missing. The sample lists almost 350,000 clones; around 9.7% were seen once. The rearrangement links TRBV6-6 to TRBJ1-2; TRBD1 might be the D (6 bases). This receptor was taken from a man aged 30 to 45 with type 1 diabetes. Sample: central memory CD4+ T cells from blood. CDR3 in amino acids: CASSYPKGGCTF. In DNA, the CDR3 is TGTGCCAGCAGTTACCCAAAGGGGGGCTGCACCTTC.